Listed below are T cell receptor beta chains from one sample, sequenced in a study of control samples from healthy donors and cancer patients. Clones were sequenced by immunoSEQ multiplex PCR, and TCRdb holds only the in-frame ones, with some missing. The data hold about 160,000 clones, with less than 95% observed a single time. Sequencing input: PBMCs. These TCRs come from a man aged 60 to 69 with colorectal cancer. Both conserved end residues are part of each CDR3. The D gene is left open where the match is weak. Expanded clones are given a class, and other clones once, few, many or no size at all.

cdr3_aa: CASSLTSGRPETQYF; cdr3_nt: TGTGCCAGCAGCTTGACTAGTGGGCGTCCCGAGACCCAGTACTTC; clone_size: .; v_call: TRBV7-7; j_call: TRBJ2-5; d_call: .
cdr3_aa: CASSYRANQPQHF; cdr3_nt: TGTGCCAGCAGTTACAGGGCAAATCAGCCCCAGCATTTT; clone_size: once; v_call: TRBV6-5; j_call: TRBJ1-5; d_call: .
cdr3_aa: CASSVDRAGAEAFF; cdr3_nt: TGTGCCAGCAGTGTCGACAGGGCGGGGGCTGAAGCTTTCTTT; clone_size: .; v_call: TRBV27; j_call: TRBJ1-1; d_call: TRBD1
cdr3_aa: CASSPGGNQPQHF; cdr3_nt: TGTGCCAGCTCACCGGGGGGCAATCAGCCCCAGCATTTT; clone_size: .; v_call: TRBV18; j_call: TRBJ1-5; d_call: .
cdr3_aa: CASSYSEGSPLHF; cdr3_nt: TGTGCCAGCAGTTACTCCGAGGGATCACCCCTCCACTTT; clone_size: .; v_call: TRBV6-5; j_call: TRBJ1-6; d_call: .
cdr3_aa: CASSLTSGGATDTQYF; cdr3_nt: TGTGCCAGCAGCCTTACTAGCGGGGGGGCCACAGATACGCAGTATTTT; clone_size: .; v_call: TRBV3-1/TRBV3-2; j_call: TRBJ2-3; d_call: TRBD2
cdr3_aa: CASSPVGGGSYNSPLHF; cdr3_nt: TGTGCCAGCAGCCCAGTGGGGGGAGGCTCCTATAATTCACCCCTCCACTTT; clone_size: .; v_call: TRBV9; j_call: TRBJ1-6; d_call: .
cdr3_aa: CSVLQTGGYGYTF; cdr3_nt: TGCAGCGTTCTCCAGACAGGGGGCTATGGCTACACCTTC; clone_size: .; v_call: TRBV29-1; j_call: TRBJ1-2; d_call: TRBD1
cdr3_aa: CASSLGGALRNEQFF; cdr3_nt: TGTGCCAGCAGCTTAGGGGGGGCATTGCGGAATGAGCAGTTCTTC; clone_size: .; v_call: TRBV11-3; j_call: TRBJ2-1; d_call: .
cdr3_aa: CASSFGQSNTEAFF; cdr3_nt: TGTGCCAGCAGCTTCGGACAGTCGAACACTGAAGCTTTCTTT; clone_size: .; v_call: TRBV6-2/TRBV6-3; j_call: TRBJ1-1; d_call: .
cdr3_aa: CASSQGGAVEQYF; cdr3_nt: TGTGCCAGCAGCCAGGGGGGCGCGGTCGAGCAGTACTTC; clone_size: .; v_call: TRBV3-1/TRBV3-2; j_call: TRBJ2-7; d_call: .
cdr3_aa: CASRGGRNTEAFF; cdr3_nt: TGTGCCAGCAGGGGGGGGAGGAACACTGAAGCTTTCTTT; clone_size: .; v_call: TRBV6-5; j_call: TRBJ1-1; d_call: .
cdr3_aa: CASSQGLAASYEQYF; cdr3_nt: TGCGCCAGCAGCCAGGGACTAGCGGCCTCCTACGAGCAGTACTTC; clone_size: .; v_call: TRBV4-3; j_call: TRBJ2-7; d_call: TRBD2
cdr3_aa: CASSPLDRGYTEAFF; cdr3_nt: TGTGCCAGTAGTCCCCTCGACAGGGGATACACTGAAGCTTTCTTT; clone_size: .; v_call: TRBV19; j_call: TRBJ1-1; d_call: TRBD1
cdr3_aa: CASSLSASGPEQFF; cdr3_nt: TGCGCCAGCAGCTTGTCAGCTAGCGGACCTGAGCAGTTCTTC; clone_size: once; v_call: TRBV5-1; j_call: TRBJ2-1; d_call: TRBD2
cdr3_aa: CASSIGTGELFF; cdr3_nt: TGTGCCAGTAGTATCGGTACCGGGGAGCTGTTTTTT; clone_size: .; v_call: TRBV19; j_call: TRBJ2-2; d_call: .
cdr3_aa: CATGGNYGYTF; cdr3_nt: TGTGCCACCGGGGGTAACTATGGCTACACCTTC; clone_size: .; v_call: TRBV7-9; j_call: TRBJ1-2; d_call: .
cdr3_aa: CASSGLNRQETQYF; cdr3_nt: TGTGCCAGCTCGGGCCTTAACCGCCAAGAGACCCAGTACTTC; clone_size: .; v_call: TRBV7-9; j_call: TRBJ2-5; d_call: .
cdr3_aa: CASSATSGHGETQYF; cdr3_nt: TGTGCCAGCAGCGCGACTAGCGGCCACGGAGAGACCCAGTACTTC; clone_size: .; v_call: TRBV3-1/TRBV3-2; j_call: TRBJ2-5; d_call: TRBD2
cdr3_aa: CASRDREGNTIYF; cdr3_nt: TGTGCCAGCCGGGACAGGGAGGGGAACACCATATATTTT; clone_size: .; v_call: TRBV6-5; j_call: TRBJ1-3; d_call: TRBD1
cdr3_aa: CASSLEGTRTDTQYF; cdr3_nt: TGCGCCAGCAGCTTGGAGGGGACCCGCACAGATACGCAGTATTTT; clone_size: .; v_call: TRBV5-1; j_call: TRBJ2-3; d_call: .
cdr3_aa: CASSPDRTLNTEAFF; cdr3_nt: TGTGCCAGCAGTCCGGACCGTACCTTGAACACTGAAGCTTTCTTT; clone_size: .; v_call: TRBV7-9; j_call: TRBJ1-1; d_call: .
cdr3_aa: CASSLALSRKETQYF; cdr3_nt: TGTGCCAGCAGCTTAGCGCTTTCCAGAAAAGAGACCCAGTACTTC; clone_size: .; v_call: TRBV7-8; j_call: TRBJ2-5; d_call: .
cdr3_aa: CASRAGTTGTTGKGNEQFF; cdr3_nt: TGCGCCAGCAGGGCAGGGACGACCGGGACTACCGGGAAAGGGAATGAGCAGTTCTTC; clone_size: .; v_call: TRBV10-1; j_call: TRBJ2-1; d_call: TRBD2